This T cell receptor (beta chain) was profiled in a study of cytomegalovirus exposure and HLA in healthy donors. Study-wide findings and caveats: Association of 15,000 to 20,000 TCR beta sequences with HLA alleles was found at 0.05 false discovery rate in a later analysis. Earlier analysis found most TCR beta V segments productive about 87% or about 30% of the time. V- and J-gene trimming in TCR beta was tied to a missense DCLRE1C variant by an analysis performed later. Among TCR sequences, most were rare, though some public TCRs appeared in many donors.

This clone was seen only a few times. Its antigen is currently unknown. Primers for the PCR totalled 60 Vbeta and 13 Jbeta. Profiling relied on immunoSEQ multiplex PCR, and the TCRdb table lists in-frame clones only, not all of them. The table lists some 60,000 clones, 65% to 85% of them singletons. With V trimmed by 7 bases and J by 4 bases, 7 bases remained unmatched. This CDR3 region has 14 residues. Looked up from germline, CDR1 is SGDLS and CDR2 is YYNGEE. This clonotype was sampled from a male donor in good health and CMV-seronegative. This rearrangement joins TRBV9 to TRBJ1-4, with 7 bases fitting TRBD1. The sample comprised PBMCs. The DNA for the CDR3 is TGTGCCAGCTCCGTGGACAGGATTAATGAAAAACTGTTTTTT. Protein sequence: CASSVDRINEKLFF.